The text below deals with one TCR beta chain. Its antigen remains unknown. These data belong to a study of T cells after yellow fever vaccination. Overall study findings and caveats: Contamination by abundant bulk-population clonotypes could be present in FACS-sorted repertoires.

TCRdb used MiXCR to reprocess the 5' RACE reads, holding one entry per CDR3 protein. In the table there are fewer than 400,000 distinct CDR3 sequences, over 8.5% of which are singletons. The CDR3 is made up of 14 amino acids. Germline V gives CDR1 MNHNS, CDR2 SASEGT. The V gene end was trimmed by 4 bases and the J gene end by 6 bases; junction bases not matched to a gene: 5. This sequence was found in a young man who received the YFV17D yellow fever vaccine. The material sequenced was CD4+ T cells sorted from PBMCs, taken 45 days after the yellow fever booster vaccination. The chain combines TRBV6-1 with TRBJ1-4; TRBD1 matches 7 bases. CDR3 sequence reads: CASSADRVYEKLFF. CDR3 bases: TGTGCCAGCAGTGCTGACAGGGTGTATGAAAAACTGTTTTTT.